The 27 T cell receptor beta chains listed next were all sequenced from one sample in a study of spatial heterogeneity in lung cancer. Time point denoted: sample taken at primary tumor resection. Sequencing of whole RNA from tumor, nontumor lung or frozen PBMC involved no sorting. MiXCR, applied by TCRdb to the 5' RACE reads, yields one record per CDR3 protein. The sample includes about 82,000 distinct CDR3 sequences, approximately 12% of them seen just once. The specimen comprised PBMCs, sampled at surgery. These receptors were obtained from a male donor with early-stage non-small cell lung cancer.

The chain is built from TRBV6-1 and TRBJ2-1, with TRBD2 matching 9 bases. The germline V gene encodes CDR1 MNHNS and CDR2 SASEGT. V lost 6 bases to trimming and J lost 1 base; unmatched junction nucleotides: 4. CDR3 length: 15 amino acids. The CDR3: CASRGSGGSYNEQFF. The CDR3 DNA is TGTGCCAGCAGAGGTAGCGGGGGTTCCTACAATGAGCAGTTCTTC.

The sample holds a few counts of this clonotype. The J gene is TRBJ2-3, the V gene TRBV29-1, with D perhaps TRBD1 or TRBD2 (5 bases each). V was cut by 5 bases and J by 0 bases, with 12 bases left in between. The length of the CDR3 is 14 residues. Germline assignment: CDR1 SQVTM and CDR2 ANQGSEA. CDR3 in amino acids: CSVKGRSSTDTQYF. The CDR3 bases are TGCAGCGTTAAGGGACGATCTAGCACAGATACGCAGTATTTT.

The sample holds a few counts of this clonotype. This rearrangement joins TRBV5-4 to TRBJ2-5; 8 bases match TRBD2. Germline V gene sequence: CDR1 SGHNT, CDR2 YYREEE (reference sequence). The junction had 13 bases not matched to a gene; V was cut back by 7 bases and J by 2 bases. The CDR3 extends over 16 amino acids. This CDR3 reads CASGPLAGGSQETQYF. CDR3 nucleotide sequence: TGTGCCAGCGGACCCTTGGCGGGGGGATCTCAAGAGACCCAGTACTTC.

The genes are TRBV12-3 or TRBV12-4 and TRBJ2-7; 15 nucleotides align to TRBD2. Unmatched junction bases numbered 7, after V lost 4 bases and J lost 0 bases. This CDR3 has 18 residues. The DNA for the CDR3 is TGTGCCAGCAGTTCGGGACTAGCGGGAGGTCTTTTCTCCTACGAGCAGTACTTC. It yields the protein CASSSGLAGGLFSYEQYF.

This clonotype was counted a few times. The V and J genes are TRBV30 and TRBJ1-1; D ambiguous. The V gene lost 0 bases and the J gene lost 6 bases, with 11 bases spanning the gap. Germline CDR1 GTSNPN, CDR2 SVGIG (reference sequence). This CDR3 is built from 13 residues. The CDR3 DNA is TGTGCCTGGAGTGTAATGGGAGGCCCTGAAGCTTTCTTT. Translation: CAWSVMGGPEAFF.

The genes are TRBV4-2 and TRBJ2-5; no clear D gene. V was pared by 1 base and J by 5 bases, with 11 bases between. Per germline, CDR1 LGHNA and CDR2 YNFKEQ. The CDR3 covers 14 residues. The CDR3 protein is CASSQGDPRETQYF. In nucleotides, the CDR3 is TGTGCCAGCAGCCAAGGAGATCCCCGGGAGACCCAGTACTTC.

This clonotype was seen a few times. The CDR3: CASSIQGSTDTQYF. CDR3 sequence (DNA): TGTGCCAGTAGTATTCAGGGGAGCACAGATACGCAGTATTTT. The chain carries TRBV19 and TRBJ2-3, with D possibly being TRBD1 (6 bases). With 3 bases removed from V and 0 bases from J, the gap between germline ends came to 7 bases. The CDR3 runs 14 residues. CDR1 and CDR2 from the germline V gene are LNHDA and SQIVND (reference sequence).

V and J are TRBV7-8 and TRBJ1-3; 8 bases agree with TRBD1. The CDR3 sequence is 16 residues long. Germline V gene data show CDR1 as SGHVS and CDR2 as FQNEAQ. Trimming at V came to 1 base and at J to 3 bases, leaving 5 bases not matched to a gene. The CDR3 nucleotides read TGTGCCAGCAGCTTAGAAAGGACAGGGTTTGGAAACACCATATATTTT. This translates into CASSLERTGFGNTIYF. Supplemented by reference TRBV7-8 and TRBJ1-3, the full variable domain reads GAGVSQSPRYKVAKRGQDVALRCDPISGHVSLFWYQQALGQGPEFLTYFQNEAQLDKSGLPSDRFFAERPEGSVSTLKIQRTQQEDSAVYLCASSLERTGFGNTIYFGEGSWLTVV.

The V and J genes are TRBV24-1 and TRBJ2-5; D unresolved. Trimming pared 2 bases from V and 1 base from J, leaving 13 bases between. Germline lookup yields CDR1 KGHDR and CDR2 SFDVKD. The CDR3 is made up of 16 amino acids. In nucleotides, the CDR3 is TGTGCCACCAGTGATTCAAGACTCATGATCCAAGAGACCCAGTACTTC. Its protein product is CATSDSRLMIQETQYF.

This clonotype was counted a few times. V and J are TRBV27 and TRBJ2-6; D remains unclear. V was clipped by 3 bases and J by 5 bases, with 8 bases between them. This CDR3 is built from 14 residues. The germline CDR1 and CDR2 sequences are MNHEY and SMNVEV (reference sequence). The CDR3 reads CASSLSLRANVLTF. The CDR3 region has the DNA TGTGCCAGCAGTTTGTCCCTCCGGGCCAACGTCCTGACTTTC.

This clonotype was seen a few times. The chain combines TRBV5-1 with TRBJ2-3; no definite D call. V lost 0 bases to trimming and J lost 4 bases, with 12 bases between them. CDR1 and CDR2 (germline): SGHRS, YFSETQ. The CDR3 loop spans 15 amino acids. CDR3 region: CASSLVASQADTQYF. The DNA of the CDR3 is TGCGCCAGCAGCTTGGTGGCCTCCCAGGCAGATACGCAGTATTTT.

This clonotype showed up just once. The chain carries TRBV9 and TRBJ2-5; D remains unclear. V dropped 4 bases and J dropped 5 bases, with 12 bases sitting between them. The CDR3 covers 13 residues. Germline CDR1 is SGDLS and CDR2 is YYNGEE. CDR3 loop: CASSQSGRETQYF. The CDR3, as DNA: TGTGCCAGCAGCCAGTCCGGCAGGGAGACCCAGTACTTC.

This clonotype has more than one count but fewer than ten. This rearrangement joins TRBV5-5 to TRBJ2-1; unclear D gene. The V and J ends lost 0 bases and 0 bases respectively, with 10 bases between them. Germline V CDR1 and CDR2: SGHKS, YYEKEE (reference sequence). The CDR3 spans 16 residues. CDR3 sequence: CASSLERSNSYNEQFF. DNA of the CDR3: TGTGCCAGCAGCTTGGAACGATCCAACTCCTACAATGAGCAGTTCTTC.

V is TRBV19 and J is TRBJ1-5; D call uncertain. The CDR3 is made up of 15 amino acids. Per germline, CDR1 LNHDA and CDR2 SQIVND (reference sequence). The germline V and J ends were trimmed by 3 bases and 3 bases, with 12 bases remaining between them. This chain's CDR3 is CASSIGGRDNQPQHF. The CDR3 bases are TGTGCCAGTAGTATCGGAGGCCGGGACAATCAGCCCCAGCATTTT.

The rearrangement links TRBV20-1 to TRBJ2-1; 12 bases match TRBD2. The CDR3 runs to 16 residues. Germline V gives CDR1 DFQATT, CDR2 SNEGSKA (reference sequence). V lost 0 bases to trimming and J lost 5 bases; unmatched junction nucleotides: 5. CDR3 nucleotides: TGCAGTGCTAGAGATGCGAGACTAGCGGGAGACAATGAGCAGTTCTTC. Amino acids: CSARDARLAGDNEQFF.

This sequence joins TRBV27 and TRBJ2-5, with 7 positions matching TRBD2. The germline V gene has CDR1 MNHEY and CDR2 SMNVEV (reference sequence). The CDR3 is 15 amino acids. The J segment lost 2 bases and the V segment lost 4 bases, leaving 7 bases of the junction unmatched. In DNA, the CDR3 is TGTGCCAGCAGTTCCATACTAGCGCCTCAAGAGACCCAGTACTTC. Encoded protein: CASSSILAPQETQYF.

This clonotype was counted many times. The chain is built from TRBV29-1 and TRBJ1-2; D unclear. This CDR3 contains 13 residues. The V and J ends lost 7 bases and 2 bases respectively, with 14 bases between them. Germline CDR1 is SQVTM and CDR2 is ANQGSEA. The CDR3 nucleotides are TGCAGCGGGAGATCCGACGGCAACTATGGCTACACCTTC. The encoded protein is CSGRSDGNYGYTF.

This clonotype has a count of ten or more. The chain combines TRBV29-1 with TRBJ1-2; D is undetermined. Between the trimmed V and J ends, which lost 3 bases and 4 bases, there was a span of 0 bases. The germline V gene has CDR1 SQVTM and CDR2 ANQGSEA. There are 9 residues in the CDR3. CDR3 residues: CSVDYGYTF. For the CDR3, the DNA is TGCAGCGTTGACTATGGCTACACCTTC.

The chain joins TRBV6-1 to TRBJ1-1; D may be TRBD1 (5 bases). Trimming shortened V by 4 bases and J by 5 bases, and 14 bases separated the two germline ends. The CDR3 extends over 14 amino acids. Germline lookup yields CDR1 MNHNS and CDR2 SASEGT. The CDR3 here is CASSGEGLETEAFF. The CDR3 bases are TGTGCCAGCAGTGGGGAGGGGTTGGAGACTGAAGCTTTCTTT.

This clonotype was seen more than once but under ten times. V is TRBV20-1 and J is TRBJ2-7, with 9 positions matching TRBD2. V shed 2 bases and J 4 bases; nucleotides not matched to a gene: 9. The CDR3 extends over 15 amino acids. From germline, CDR1 is DFQATT and CDR2 SNEGSKA (reference sequence). This CDR3 reads CSARPLLAGSYEQYF. The CDR3 DNA reads as TGCAGTGCTAGACCCCTTCTAGCGGGATCTTACGAGCAGTACTTC.

This clonotype was observed a handful of times. The chain carries TRBV19 and TRBJ1-1, with no clear D. Germline V gene data show CDR1 as LNHDA and CDR2 as SQIVND (reference sequence). V dropped 3 bases and J dropped 4 bases, with 9 bases sitting between them. This CDR3 contains 13 residues. Here the CDR3 DNA reads TGTGCCAGTAGTATCTGGGGAGGCACTGAAGCTTTCTTT. Its translation: CASSIWGGTEAFF.

Ten or more counts support this clonotype. The chain employs TRBV2 and TRBJ1-2; D call uncertain. Germline V gene lookup returns CDR1 SNHLY and CDR2 FYNNEI. With 4 bases removed from V and 2 bases from J, the gap between germline ends came to 5 bases. This CDR3 is built from 12 residues. The CDR3 sequence is CASSVSNYGYTF. CDR3 nucleotides: TGTGCCAGCAGTGTGAGCAACTATGGCTACACCTTC.

This clonotype was seen ten or more times. The chain joins TRBV19 to TRBJ2-7; TRBD2 agrees at 9 bases. The germline V gene has CDR1 LNHDA and CDR2 SQIVND (reference sequence). V dropped 1 base and J dropped 6; count of bases not matched to a gene: 7. CDR3 size: 15 residues. The CDR3 DNA follows: TGTGCCAGTAGTATAGTAGCGGGGGAAAGTGTCGAGCAGTACTTC. It codes for CASSIVAGESVEQYF. Variable domain in full (rest from reference TRBV19 and TRBJ2-7): DGGITQSPKYLFRKEGQNVTLSCEQNLNHDAMYWYRQDPGQGLRLIYYSQIVNDFQKGDIAEGYSVSREKKESFPLTVTSAQKNPTAFYLCASSIVAGESVEQYFGPGTRLTVT.

The rearrangement links TRBV29-1 to TRBJ2-1, with 9 bases that match TRBD2. The V and J ends lost 7 bases and 2 bases, in that order; junction bases with no gene match: 9. This CDR3 has 15 amino acids. Germline V gene data show CDR1 as SQVTM and CDR2 as ANQGSEA. CDR3 sequence reads: CSAIGGGRAYNEQFF. The CDR3 bases are TGCAGCGCCATAGGGGGCGGGAGGGCCTACAATGAGCAGTTCTTC.

This clonotype was recorded at least ten times. The CDR3 loop is CASSEAPYNSPLHF. CDR3 DNA sequence: TGCGCCAGCAGTGAGGCCCCCTATAATTCACCCCTCCACTTT. The chain is built from TRBV10-2 and TRBJ1-6; D ambiguous. This CDR3 spans 14 amino acids. V was shortened by 2 bases and J by 2 bases, with 4 bases between the two germline ends. Germline CDR1 and CDR2: WSHSY and SAAADI.

This clonotype showed up just a few times. The rearrangement links TRBV29-1 to TRBJ2-5, with a weak D call TRBD1 (5 bases). Trimming stripped 6 bases from V and 2 bases from J, with 13 bases between. This CDR3 region has 13 residues. The germline V gene encodes CDR1 SQVTM and CDR2 ANQGSEA. The DNA of the CDR3 is TGCAGCGTGGCAGGCCGGACACAAGAGACCCAGTACTTC. As protein: CSVAGRTQETQYF.

This clonotype appeared a few times. The rearrangement links TRBV9 to TRBJ1-5, with unresolved D. CDR1 and CDR2 (germline): SGDLS, YYNGEE. V lost 0 bases and J 7 bases, leaving 8 bases between the germline ends. There are 13 residues in the CDR3. The CDR3 protein is CASSVDDSQPQHF. The CDR3 DNA follows: TGTGCCAGCAGCGTAGATGACTCACAGCCCCAGCATTTT.